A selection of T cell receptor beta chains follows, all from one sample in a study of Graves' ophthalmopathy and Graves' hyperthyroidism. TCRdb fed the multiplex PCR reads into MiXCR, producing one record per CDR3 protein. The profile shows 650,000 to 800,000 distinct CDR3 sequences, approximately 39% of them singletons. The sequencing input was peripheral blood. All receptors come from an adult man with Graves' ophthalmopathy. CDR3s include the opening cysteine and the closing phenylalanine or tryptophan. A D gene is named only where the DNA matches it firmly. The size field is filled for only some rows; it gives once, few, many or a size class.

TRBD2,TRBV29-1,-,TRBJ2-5,TGCAGCGTGGGACTAGCGGGGGCCCAGTCGACCCAGTACTTC,CSVGLAGAQSTQYF
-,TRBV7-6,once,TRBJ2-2,TGTGCCAGCAGCCCCACCGGGAAGGCGAACACCGGGGAGCTGTTTTTT,CASSPTGKANTGELFF
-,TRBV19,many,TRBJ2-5,TGTGCCAGTAGTATAGATCGGGCGGAGACCCAGTACTTC,CASSIDRAETQYF
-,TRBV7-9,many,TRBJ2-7,TGTGCCAGCAGCGCCGACTTCTACGAGCAGTACTTC,CASSADFYEQYF
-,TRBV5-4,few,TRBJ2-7,TGTGCCAGCAGCTTGGACTTATATTACGAGCAGTACTTC,CASSLDLYYEQYF
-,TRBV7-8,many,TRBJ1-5,TGTGCCAGCAGCTTAGGGACAGATCAGCCCCAGCATTTT,CASSLGTDQPQHF
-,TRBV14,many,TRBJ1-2,TGTGCCAGCAGCCGAGGGGCTAACTATGGCTACACCTTC,CASSRGANYGYTF
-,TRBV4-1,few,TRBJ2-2,TGCGCCAGCAGCCATCCACCACAGGCCGGGGAGCTGTTTTTT,CASSHPPQAGELFF
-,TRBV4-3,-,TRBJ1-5,TGCGCCAGCAGCCAAGATTGGACGGCCCGGGACCCCCAGCATTTT,CASSQDWTARDPQHF
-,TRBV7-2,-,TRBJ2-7,TGTGCCAGCAGCTTAGACGCGGGGAACCTCTACGAGCAGTACTTC,CASSLDAGNLYEQYF